These 23 T cell receptor beta chains came from one sample sequenced in a study of CD8 T cells in cerebrospinal fluid in Alzheimer's disease. TCRdb re-analyzed the 10x single-cell sequencing reads; it lists each CDR3 protein once, without DNA. The sample totals more than 450 distinct CDR3 sequences. Source material: cerebrospinal fluid. These receptors came from a human donor with Parkinson's disease.

By frequency, this clonotype is medium-sized. The chain uses TRBV5-1 and TRBJ2-3; checking the TCRdb D call of TRBD2 is not possible without DNA. The CDR3 length is 21 residues. CDR1 is SGHRS and CDR2 is YFSETQ in the germline V gene. The CDR3 is CASSRRTRGGVGYYDTDTQYF.

V is TRBV19 and J is TRBJ1-2; TCRdb's D call of TRBD1 is untestable without DNA. The germline CDR1 and CDR2 sequences are LNHDA and SQIVND (reference sequence). The CDR3 runs 13 residues. CDR3 in amino acids: CASSPGQYYGYTF.

This clonotype is labeled large based on frequency. The rearrangement links TRBV4-3 to TRBJ2-2; there is no DNA to check the TCRdb D call of TRBD1. The CDR3 consists of 14 residues. Looked up from germline, CDR1 is LGHNA and CDR2 is YSLEER. The chain's CDR3 is CASLPIRDTGELFF.

In terms of frequency, this clonotype is medium-sized. This chain links TRBV6-5 with TRBJ2-5; TCRdb picks TRBD1, but there is no DNA to check that call. The CDR3 has 15 residues. CDR1 and CDR2 (germline): MNHEY, SVGAGI. The CDR3: CASTTGGVGQETQYF.

Its frequency marks this clonotype as medium-sized (0.01 to 0.1%). The rearrangement joins TRBV20-1 to TRBJ2-5; TCRdb designates TRBD2, a call that cannot be tested without DNA. This CDR3 is built from 16 residues. CDR1 is DFQATT and CDR2 is SNEGSKA in the germline V gene (reference sequence). CDR3 residues: CSARTSGGAFGETQYF.

Frequency places this clonotype as medium-sized. This rearrangement joins TRBV27 to TRBJ1-5. This CDR3 region has 15 residues. Germline assignment: CDR1 MNHEY and CDR2 SMNVEV (reference sequence). The CDR3 region is CATHQCNGSNQPQHF.

This clonotype is deemed medium-sized by its frequency. V is TRBV5-5 and J is TRBJ1-1. CDR1 is SGHKS, CDR2 YYEKEE, per germline (reference sequence). The CDR3 totals 15 residues. The CDR3 reads CASSILASANTEAFF.

Measured by frequency, this clonotype is medium-sized (0.01 to 0.1%). V usage is TRBV20-1 and J usage is TRBJ2-5; the TCRdb D gene call, TRBD1, has no DNA to confirm it. The germline V gene has CDR1 DFQATT and CDR2 SNEGSKA (reference sequence). The CDR3 extends over 16 amino acids. CDR3 in amino acids: CSASTSFLQGEETQYF.

By frequency, this clonotype registers medium-sized. The chain links TRBV19 to TRBJ1-6. CDR3 length: 12 amino acids. Germline V lookup: CDR1 LNHDA, CDR2 SQIVND (reference sequence). CDR3 region: CASSTQNSPLHF.

This clonotype counts as medium-sized by frequency. The chain uses TRBV27 and TRBJ1-1. Germline V lookup: CDR1 MNHEY, CDR2 SMNVEV (reference sequence). This CDR3 comprises 13 residues. The chain's CDR3 is CASSSGPGTEAFF.

Its frequency marks this clonotype as medium-sized. V is TRBV6-1 and J is TRBJ1-2; the D gene TCRdb calls, TRBD1, cannot be checked with no DNA. CDR1 MNHNS and CDR2 SASEGT come from the germline V gene. This CDR3 has 13 residues. The CDR3 sequence is CASTPRGDGGYTF.

The V gene is TRBV20-1, the J gene TRBJ1-6. There are 15 residues in the CDR3. Germline CDR1 is DFQATT and CDR2 is SNEGSKA (reference sequence). The CDR3 sequence is CSARVPRQSNSPLHF.

This clonotype counts as medium-sized by frequency. This rearrangement joins TRBV18 to TRBJ2-5; TCRdb indicates TRBD1, and absent DNA this call remains unverified. There are 18 residues in the CDR3. From germline, CDR1 is KGHSH and CDR2 LQKENI. The CDR3 loop reads CASSPIMTTGGREETQYF.

Measured by frequency, this clonotype is medium-sized (0.01 to 0.1%). The gene calls are TRBV6-4 and TRBJ2-1; the TRBD2 assignment by TCRdb is unverifiable without DNA. Germline CDR1 is MRHNA and CDR2 is SNTAGT. This CDR3 comprises 13 residues. The CDR3: CASSEAGGFEQFF.

In terms of frequency, this clonotype is medium-sized. The chain couples TRBV3-1 to TRBJ1-1. This CDR3 has 12 residues. CDR1 is LGHDT, CDR2 YNNKEL, per germline (reference sequence). This chain's CDR3 is CASSQLNTEAFF. Variable domain in full (rest from reference TRBV3-1 and TRBJ1-1): DTAVSQTPKYLVTQMGNDKSIKCEQNLGHDTMYWYKQDSKKFLKIMFSYNNKELIINETVPNRFSPKSPDKAHLNLHINSLELGDSAVYFCASSQLNTEAFFGQGTRLTVV.

Judged by frequency, this clonotype is large (0.1 to 1%). The rearrangement links TRBV20-1 to TRBJ2-1; TCRdb picks TRBD1, but there is no DNA to check that call. CDR3 length: 18 amino acids. In germline, CDR1 is DFQATT, CDR2 SNEGSKA (reference sequence). The CDR3 reads CSARGRTQGLALNNEQFF.

This clonotype is deemed medium-sized by its frequency. This CDR3 reads CASSLDPEDTQYF. V is TRBV11-1 and J is TRBJ2-3. Germline values: CDR1 SGHAT, CDR2 FQDESV (reference sequence). This CDR3 region has 13 residues.

Considering frequency, this clonotype is medium-sized. The V gene is TRBV3-1, the J gene TRBJ2-5; TCRdb returns TRBD2, unconfirmable since there is no DNA. Germline lookup yields CDR1 LGHDT and CDR2 YNNKEL (reference sequence). There are 19 residues in the CDR3. The CDR3 sequence: CASSQEGAAGMDGKETQYF.

Considering frequency, this clonotype is large (0.1 to 1%). The chain carries TRBV10-3 and TRBJ2-1; TCRdb lists TRBD1, though no DNA is available to test this call. The germline V gene encodes CDR1 ENHRY and CDR2 SYGVKD. CDR3 size: 17 residues. CDR3 amino acids: CAISEGSGRTGLGEQFF.

By frequency, this clonotype is large. The rearrangement uses TRBV20-1 and TRBJ1-5; the TCRdb call, TRBD1, lacks DNA for checking. CDR1 is DFQATT, CDR2 SNEGSKA, per germline (reference sequence). The CDR3 extends over 13 amino acids. This CDR3 is CSARGQGHQPQHF.

This clonotype is identified as large from frequency. The V and J genes are TRBV5-1 and TRBJ1-2. The CDR3 covers 14 residues. Germline CDR1 reads SGHRS; CDR2 reads YFSETQ. CDR3 sequence: CASSLALDSGGYTF.

According to its frequency, this clonotype is large. The chain employs TRBV18 and TRBJ2-7. This CDR3 contains 13 residues. Germline V gene sequence: CDR1 KGHSH, CDR2 LQKENI. The CDR3 protein is CASSPRDTYEQYF. Full variable domain (outside the CDR3, taken from reference TRBV18 and TRBJ2-7): NAGVMQNPRHLVRRRGQEARLRCSPMKGHSHVYWYRQLPEEGLKFMVYLQKENIIDESGMPKERFSAEFPKEGPSILRIQQVVRGDSAAYFCASSPRDTYEQYFGPGTRLTVT.

According to its frequency, this clonotype is medium-sized (0.01 to 0.1%). The gene calls are TRBV18 and TRBJ1-2; no DNA is available, so the TRBD1 call from TCRdb remains unchecked. CDR1 is KGHSH and CDR2 is LQKENI in the germline V gene. This CDR3 is built from 15 residues. The CDR3 region is CASSPRQGPPYGYTF.